Listed here is a single T cell receptor (beta chain). The V gene end was trimmed by 11 bases and the J gene end by 0 bases; junction bases not matched to a gene: 7. Germline V gives CDR1 SNHLY, CDR2 FYNNEI. This CDR3 region has 14 residues. The entry originates in a study of regulatory T cells in long-lasting Graves disease. Noted time point: persistent/refractory GD, antithyroid drugs over 5 years with positive TRAb. From PBMCs, RNA was extracted and then used to make the TCR library. Library construction for TCR beta used iRepertoire HTBI primers and Arm-PCR of CDR3 regions. TCRdb fed the multiplex PCR reads into MiXCR, producing one record per CDR3 protein. The sample yields about 660,000 distinct CDR3 sequences, 30% seen once.

The sample here was peripheral blood mononuclear cells (PBMCs), taken when the disease was refractory, from a patient treated with antithyroid drugs. The sequence derives from a female donor with Graves disease. The V gene is TRBV2, the J gene TRBJ2-3; 8 positions match TRBD2. The CDR3 sequence is CAGKVAGSTDTQYF. CDR3 bases: TGTGCCGGAAAAGTAGCGGGGAGCACAGATACGCAGTATTTT.